This entry lists 25 T cell receptor beta chains sequenced from one sample in a study of a mutant IDH1 vaccine in newly diagnosed glioma. TCRdb's table, derived via immunoSEQ multiplex PCR, lists solely in-frame clones and lacks some. This table holds tens of thousands of clones, 65% to 80% found once. Time point: baseline, week 1 (first vaccination visit). Indicated treatment: pre-vaccination baseline after standard-of-care therapy. The sequenced sample was PBMCs, obtained from a glioma patient treated with radiotherapy, temozolomide or both. The source is a woman in her thirties or forties with glioma.

The chain is built from TRBV4-1 and TRBJ2-7; D is unclear. Germline V gene sequence: CDR1 MGHRA, CDR2 YSYEKL. The V and J ends lost 3 bases and 4 bases respectively, with 16 bases between them. The CDR3 length is 15 residues. In DNA, the CDR3 is TGCGCCAGCAGCCAGGTACTTGGCAGGCTTTACGAGCAGTACTTC. Residues: CASSQVLGRLYEQYF.

The chain has TRBV4-3 and TRBJ2-1, with D tentatively TRBD2 (6 bases). Trimming took 1 base from V and 6 from J, leaving 10 bases between them. The CDR3 length is 14 residues. From germline, CDR1 is LGHNA and CDR2 YSLEER. CDR3 protein: CASSQAEGTNEQFF. DNA for the CDR3: TGCGCCAGCAGCCAAGCGGAGGGGACCAATGAGCAGTTCTTC.

With regard to this clone: Germline and junction disagree at one end, which may indicate a read error. Other DNA sequences in this sample translate to the same CDR3. The genes are TRBV30 and TRBJ1-2, with D unclear. CDR3 length: 13 residues. The V gene's germline CDR1 is GTSNPN and CDR2 SVGIG (reference sequence). CDR3 region: CAWSADLRYGYTF. The CDR3 coding sequence is TGTGCCTGGAGTGCCGACCTTCGCTATGGCTACACCTTT. The full variable domain, with the rest looked up from reference TRBV30 and TRBJ1-2, is SQTIHQWPATLVQPVGSPLSLECTVEGTSNPNLYWYRQAAGRGLQLLFYSVGIGQISSEVPQNLSASRPQDRQFILSSKKLLLSDSGFYLCAWSADLRYGYTFGSGTRLTVV.

The rearrangement uses TRBV18 and TRBJ1-2, with D uncertain. V was pared by 3 bases and J by 4 bases, with 18 bases between. CDR1 is KGHSH, CDR2 LQKENI, per germline. The CDR3 is made up of 16 amino acids. The DNA for the CDR3 is TGTGCCAGCTCACCGAACCGAGTCTCAAGGTTCTATGGCTACACCTTC. Amino acid sequence: CASSPNRVSRFYGYTF.

This rearrangement joins TRBV4-1 to TRBJ2-5, with 13 positions matching TRBD2. Germline V gene lookup returns CDR1 MGHRA and CDR2 YSYEKL. The CDR3 length is 16 residues. The junction had 5 bases not matched to a gene; V was cut back by 2 bases and J by 5 bases. The CDR3 spells CASSQRTSGGEETQYF. CDR3 nucleotide sequence: TGCGCCAGCAGCCAACGGACTAGCGGGGGCGAGGAGACCCAGTACTTC.

This clone was seen more than once but under ten times. This rearrangement joins TRBV11-1 to TRBJ1-4, with 7 bases identical to TRBD1. The CDR3 totals 13 residues. The germline gives CDR1 SGHAT, CDR2 FQDESV (reference sequence). V shed 5 bases and J 10 bases; nucleotides not matched to a gene: 7. The CDR3 bases are TGTGCCAGCAGCCGACAAACAGGGGTAAAACTGTTTTTT. Residues: CASSRQTGVKLFF.

The V call is TRBV6-5, the J call TRBJ2-2; D is unresolved. This CDR3 has 11 amino acids. CDR1 is MNHEY and CDR2 is SVGAGI in the germline V gene. Trimming cost V 7 bases and J 4 bases, with 4 bases left between them. The CDR3 loop reads CASKSTGELFF. In nucleotides, the CDR3 is TGTGCCAGCAAGAGCACCGGGGAGCTGTTTTTT.

The chain carries TRBV7-8 and TRBJ1-3; D ambiguous. The V gene's germline CDR1 is SGHVS and CDR2 FQNEAQ. Trimming left V 5 bases short and J 0 bases short, with 14 bases between. The CDR3 length is 16 residues. This chain's CDR3 is CASSHSRALSGNTIYF. CDR3 sequence (DNA): TGTGCCAGCAGCCACAGTCGGGCGCTCTCTGGAAACACCATATATTTT.

The chain links TRBV4-1 to TRBJ1-2; a possible D gene is TRBD1 (5 bases). The germline V gene encodes CDR1 MGHRA and CDR2 YSYEKL. This CDR3 comprises 15 residues. V lost 1 base and J lost 6, with 15 bases in between. CDR3 sequence: CASSQGSAGRDGYTF. CDR3 DNA: TGCGCCAGCAGCCAAGGGTCCGCAGGGAGGGATGGCTACACCTTC.

This CDR3 reads CASPGRLDYGYTF. CDR3 DNA: TGTGCCAGCCCGGGGAGGTTGGACTATGGCTACACCTTC. This rearrangement joins TRBV7-2 to TRBJ1-2; D is unresolved. CDR3 length equals 13 residues. The germline V and J ends were trimmed by 8 bases and 3 bases, with 13 bases remaining between them. The germline V gene has CDR1 SGHTA and CDR2 FQGNSA.

V gene TRBV29-1 combines with J gene TRBJ1-1, with 10 bases that match TRBD1. The CDR3 is 14 amino acids. Trimming removed 8 bases from V and 1 base from J; junction bases left unmatched: 7. CDR1 is SQVTM, CDR2 ANQGSEA, per germline. CDR3 amino acids: CSSSGDRGNTEAFF. The DNA of the CDR3 is TGCAGCTCCTCCGGGGACAGGGGGAACACTGAAGCTTTCTTT.

This chain uses TRBV2 with TRBJ1-2; D might be TRBD1 (6 bases). Deletions cut 2 bases from V and 7 bases from J, with 14 bases between. This CDR3 has 14 residues. Germline loops: CDR1 SNHLY, CDR2 FYNNEI. CDR3 sequence reads: CASSEQGQESGYTF. Written as DNA, the CDR3 is TGTGCCAGCAGTGAACAGGGGCAGGAAAGTGGCTACACCTTC.

This chain links TRBV15 with TRBJ1-4; the D gene is possibly TRBD1 (5 bases). Germline CDR1 and CDR2: LNHNV and YYDKDF (reference sequence). This CDR3 spans 14 amino acids. The ends were cut back, 0 bases at V and 8 bases at J, with 10 bases in the middle. CDR3 protein: CATSREPGVEKLFF. CDR3 coding DNA: TGTGCCACCAGCAGAGAACCGGGGGTGGAAAAACTGTTTTTT. The whole variable domain, remainder taken from reference TRBV15 and TRBJ1-4, is DAMVIQNPRYQVTQFGKPVTLSCSQTLNHNVMYWYQQKSSQAPKLLFHYYDKDFNNEADTPDNFQSRRPNTSFCFLDIRSPGLGDTAMYLCATSREPGVEKLFFGSGTQLSVL.

V is TRBV29-1 and J is TRBJ1-2; D gene ambiguous. The germline gives CDR1 SQVTM, CDR2 ANQGSEA. Between the trimmed V and J ends, which lost 7 bases and 0 bases, there was a span of 15 bases. The CDR3 spans 14 residues. CDR3 in DNA: TGCAGCGCCCTACCCGCTAGTTCTAACTATGGCTACACCTTC. As protein: CSALPASSNYGYTF.

CDR3 DNA: TGTGCCTGGAGTCAGCCTCGGTTGGGATCCGAGGAAGCTTTCTTT. Amino acids: CAWSQPRLGSEEAFF. The chain couples TRBV30 to TRBJ1-1; no reliable D call. Germline lookup yields CDR1 GTSNPN and CDR2 SVGIG (reference sequence). Trimming stripped 2 bases from V and 8 bases from J, with 21 bases between. The CDR3 consists of 15 residues.

The chain combines TRBV6-5 with TRBJ2-1; the match to TRBD1 covers 8 bases. The J segment lost 7 bases and the V segment lost 3 bases, leaving 8 bases of the junction unmatched. Germline V CDR1 and CDR2: MNHEY, SVGAGI. The length of the CDR3 is 15 residues. The CDR3 loop is CASSYSMNRGNEQFF. CDR3 bases: TGTGCCAGCAGTTATTCAATGAACAGGGGGAATGAGCAGTTCTTC.

The chain's CDR3 is CASSRGQPGDTQYF. The CDR3 DNA follows: TGTGCCAGCAGCAGAGGACAGCCAGGGGATACGCAGTATTTT. V and J are TRBV14 and TRBJ2-3; a weak D match, TRBD1 (6 bases). Germline V gene data show CDR1 as SGHDN and CDR2 as FVKESK. This CDR3 contains 14 residues. The V gene lost 5 bases and the J gene lost 6 bases, with 15 bases spanning the gap.

V usage is TRBV7-3 and J usage is TRBJ1-1; 12 bases map to TRBD1. The germline V gene encodes CDR1 SGHTA and CDR2 FQGTGA. The ends lost 8 bases at V and 0 bases at J; junction bases unmatched: 10. The CDR3 length is 17 residues. CDR3 amino acids: CASAIRDRGRVNTEAFF. In DNA form, the CDR3 reads TGTGCCAGCGCGATCCGGGACAGGGGGCGCGTGAACACTGAAGCTTTCTTT.

J is TRBJ1-2 and V is TRBV5-4, with 8 bases lining up with TRBD1. This CDR3 comprises 15 residues. The germline CDR1 and CDR2 sequences are SGHNT and YYREEE (reference sequence). V dropped 4 bases and J dropped 0; count of bases not matched to a gene: 5. The CDR3 nucleotides are TGTGCCAGCAGCCTTGACAGGGGTTCTAACTATGGCTACACCTTC. Its translation is CASSLDRGSNYGYTF. The full variable domain, its missing parts supplied by reference TRBV5-4 and TRBJ1-2, is ETGVTQSPTHLIKTRGQQVTLRCSSQSGHNTVSWYQQALGQGPQFIFQYYREEENGRGNFPPRFSGLQFPNYSSELNVNALELDDSALYLCASSLDRGSNYGYTFGSGTRLTVV.

V gene TRBV10-3 combines with J gene TRBJ1-2; weak D call: TRBD1 (5 bases). The germline V gene encodes CDR1 ENHRY and CDR2 SYGVKD. Trimming shortened V by 0 bases and J by 8 bases, and 10 bases separated the two germline ends. The CDR3 totals 13 residues. The CDR3 DNA follows: TGTGCCATCAGTGAGTCGACAGTAAAGGGCTACACCTTC. It is translated as CAISESTVKGYTF.

This sequence joins TRBV27 and TRBJ2-1; no firm D call. The CDR3 consists of 14 residues. The ends were cut back, 3 bases at V and 5 bases at J, with 11 bases in the middle. Germline V gene sequence: CDR1 MNHEY, CDR2 SMNVEV (reference sequence). The CDR3 is CASSFRTSHNEQFF. DNA of the CDR3: TGTGCCAGCAGTTTCAGGACGTCCCACAATGAGCAGTTCTTC.

This chain uses TRBV5-1 with TRBJ2-3, with D hard to call. This CDR3 region has 15 residues. CDR1 is SGHRS, CDR2 YFSETQ, per germline. Between the trimmed V and J ends, which lost 0 bases and 2 bases, there was a span of 10 bases. CDR3 region: CASSLDARITDTQYF. In nucleotides, the CDR3 is TGCGCCAGCAGCTTGGACGCGAGGATCACAGATACGCAGTATTTT.

The chain is built from TRBV5-1 and TRBJ1-6; 9 positions match TRBD1. This CDR3 has 15 residues. Germline loops: CDR1 SGHRS, CDR2 YFSETQ. V shed 4 bases and J 4 bases; nucleotides not matched to a gene: 3. CDR3 in DNA: TGCGCCAGCAGCCTGGACAGGGGATATAATTCACCCCTCCACTTT. As protein: CASSLDRGYNSPLHF.

V is TRBV5-1 and J is TRBJ1-2; maybe TRBD1 (5 bases). In germline, CDR1 is SGHRS, CDR2 YFSETQ. Trimming took off 3 bases at V and 6 bases at J, with 12 bases between the two ends. This CDR3 contains 13 residues. The CDR3 sequence: CASSSRVGNGYTF. CDR3 nucleotide sequence: TGCGCCAGCAGCTCCAGGGTCGGAAATGGCTACACCTTC.

The CDR3 nucleotides read TGTGCCAGCAGCCCCCCTAAGGGGAGCACTGAAGCTTTCTTT. Amino acid sequence: CASSPPKGSTEAFF. V is TRBV5-6 and J is TRBJ1-1; possible D gene TRBD1, 5 bases. Germline V gene data show CDR1 as SGHDT and CDR2 as YYEEEE. The V end was cut by 4 bases, the J end by 4 bases, with 14 bases between. The CDR3 covers 14 residues. The full variable domain, with the rest looked up from reference TRBV5-6 and TRBJ1-1, is DAGVTQSPTHLIKTRGQQVTLRCSPKSGHDTVSWYQQALGQGPQFIFQYYEEEERQRGNFPDRFSGHQFPNYSSELNVNALLLGDSALYLCASSPPKGSTEAFFGQGTRLTVV.